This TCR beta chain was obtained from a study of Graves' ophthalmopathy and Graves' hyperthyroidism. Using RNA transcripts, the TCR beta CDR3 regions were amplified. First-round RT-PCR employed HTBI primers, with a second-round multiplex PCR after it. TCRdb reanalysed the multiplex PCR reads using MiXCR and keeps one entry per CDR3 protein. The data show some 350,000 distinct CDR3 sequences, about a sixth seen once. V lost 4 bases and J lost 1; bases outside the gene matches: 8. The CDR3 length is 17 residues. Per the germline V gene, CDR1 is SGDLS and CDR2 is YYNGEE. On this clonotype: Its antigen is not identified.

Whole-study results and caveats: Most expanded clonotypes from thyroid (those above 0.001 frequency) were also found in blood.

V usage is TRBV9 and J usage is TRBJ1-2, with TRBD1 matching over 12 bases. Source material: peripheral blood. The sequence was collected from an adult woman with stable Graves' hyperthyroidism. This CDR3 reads CASSPEGQGAFNYGYTF. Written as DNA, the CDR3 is TGTGCCAGCAGCCCGGAGGGACAGGGGGCGTTTAACTATGGCTACACCTTC.